This T cell receptor (beta chain) was documented in a study of vaccination and CD4 T cells after COVID-19. Sequenced with the Oncomine TCR Beta short-read assay was DNA taken from cultured CD4+ T cells. TCRdb re-called the PCR reads with MiXCR, one entry per CDR3 protein. The data contain roughly 5,000 distinct CDR3 sequences, roughly 40% of them singletons. This clonotype was counted between two and nine times. Its specificity is not known. As to treatment: approximately 9-day PBMC culture with coronavirus spike peptide pools or control peptides (ViraFEST assay). The CDR3 is made up of 17 amino acids. Germline V lookup: CDR1 MNHEY, CDR2 SVGAGI. Trimming cost V 2 bases and J 6 bases, with 19 bases left between them.

The sample in question was CD4+ T cells from blood, cultured in vitro, obtained after SARS-CoV-2 vaccination. The TCR was taken from a human donor who had recovered from COVID-19. The J gene is TRBJ1-4, the V gene TRBV6-5; the D gene is possibly TRBD1 (5 bases). As DNA, the CDR3 is TGTGCCAGCAGTTACGGAGACAGTGGTGGTGGGGATGAAAAACTGTTTTTT. Translation: CASSYGDSGGGDEKLFF.